This T cell receptor (beta chain) is drawn from a study of T cell responses to AZD1222 COVID-19 vaccine. Overall study: Second-dose timings of about 4 or about 12 weeks were pooled. Notes on the study in general: In a largely white British group with more females than males, clonal diversity was possibly underestimated.

On this clone: Its antigen remains unidentified.

Here immunoSEQ multiplex PCR was the method, and the copy in TCRdb shows in-frame clones only, minus some. The profile covers 200,000 or so clones, with 80% to 95% appearing a single time and less than 11% taken by the ten largest. Germline values: CDR1 LNHDA, CDR2 SQIVND (reference sequence). With V trimmed by 4 bases and J by 3 bases, 5 bases remained unmatched. The CDR3 spans 14 residues. The sequenced sample was peripheral blood, obtained on day 0 of AZD1222 vaccination. The sequence was obtained from an adult in good health. V is TRBV19 and J is TRBJ1-2, with 7 bases fitting TRBD1. The CDR3 spells CASSRDREYYGYTF. CDR3 nucleotides: TGTGCCAGTAGTAGGGACAGAGAATACTATGGCTACACCTTC.